This passage covers 27 T cell receptor beta chains from one sample sequenced in a study of identical twins. MiXCR, run by TCRdb on the 5' RACE reads, gives a single entry per CDR3 protein. The data contain 690,000 or so distinct CDR3 sequences, around 8.3% of them singletons. The same specimen was also included in a second study, on yellow fever vaccine responses in identical twins.

The sequenced material came from PBMCs. Every receptor here comes from a woman aged 18-29 years in good health.

CDR3 residues: CATSRGGTGGLKTQYF. Written as DNA, the CDR3 is TGTGCCACCAGCAGAGGAGGGACAGGGGGCTTGAAGACCCAGTACTTC. This chain uses TRBV15 with TRBJ2-5; 12 nucleotides align to TRBD1. Germline assignment: CDR1 LNHNV and CDR2 YYDKDF (reference sequence). Trimming cost V 1 base and J 6 bases; bases outside gene matches: 6. The CDR3 is 16 amino acids.

This clonotype was seen a few times. CDR3 loop: CASSLFGTEYQETQYF. CDR3 DNA: TGTGCCAGCAGCTTGTTTGGGACAGAGTATCAAGAGACCCAGTACTTC. The rearrangement uses TRBV5-4 and TRBJ2-5; 7 bases map to TRBD1. The trim removed 1 base at V and 2 bases at J, leaving 8 bases unmatched. Germline CDR1 SGHNT, CDR2 YYREEE (reference sequence). The CDR3 is 16 residues long.

The genes are TRBV6-5 and TRBJ2-3, with 10 bases that match TRBD2. The CDR3 loop spans 17 amino acids. The germline CDR1 and CDR2 sequences are MNHEY and SVGAGI. J gave up 0 bases and V 7 bases, and 10 bases lay outside the gene matches. The CDR3 protein is CASKYYSGGPSTDTQYF. The CDR3 nucleotides read TGTGCCAGCAAGTACTATAGCGGGGGGCCTAGCACAGATACGCAGTATTTT.

The gene calls are TRBV4-2 and TRBJ2-7; unclear D gene. V was trimmed by 1 base and J by 2 bases, leaving 12 bases between them. CDR3 length equals 15 residues. Germline CDR1 is LGHNA and CDR2 is YNFKEQ. This chain's CDR3 is CASSQAGETAYEQYF. Here the CDR3 DNA reads TGTGCCAGCAGCCAAGCTGGAGAAACCGCCTACGAGCAGTACTTC.

This clonotype appeared a few times. The chain joins TRBV12-3 or TRBV12-4 to TRBJ1-2; D is ambiguous. The V end lost 2 bases, the J end lost 7 bases, and 5 bases lay between the germline ends. The CDR3 totals 11 residues. For the CDR3, the DNA is TGTGCCAGCAGTTTAAATTCTGGCTACACCTTC. As protein: CASSLNSGYTF.

Many counts were recorded for this clonotype. The J gene is TRBJ2-7, the V gene TRBV12-3 or TRBV12-4, with no clear D. Trimming shortened V by 1 base and J by 7 bases, and 14 bases separated the two germline ends. The CDR3 has 14 amino acids. CDR3: CASSLGASGWEQYF. CDR3 bases: TGTGCCAGCAGTTTAGGAGCGAGTGGATGGGAGCAGTACTTC.

The rearrangement joins TRBV20-1 to TRBJ2-7; D tentatively reads TRBD1 or TRBD2 (6 bases each). The CDR3 is 14 residues long. V gave up 3 bases and J gave up 5 bases, with 17 bases separating them. Germline CDR1 DFQATT, CDR2 SNEGSKA (reference sequence). The CDR3 reads CSARPGAGGDEQYF. The CDR3 nucleotides are TGCAGTGCTAGGCCCGGGGCCGGGGGCGACGAGCAGTACTTC.

The CDR3 loop reads CASTGITSTDTQYF. The DNA for the CDR3 is TGTGCCAGCACGGGGATAACTAGCACAGATACGCAGTATTTT. The genes are TRBV6-1 and TRBJ2-3; TRBD2 is a possible D gene (5 bases). This CDR3 is 14 amino acids long. Trimming took off 7 bases at V and 0 bases at J, with 11 bases between the two ends. Germline loops: CDR1 MNHNS, CDR2 SASEGT.

CDR3 protein: CASGSDNRGRLNTEAFF. The CDR3 DNA sequence: TGTGCTAGTGGTTCGGATAACAGGGGGCGTCTGAACACTGAAGCTTTCTTT. The genes are TRBV12-5 and TRBJ1-1; 9 nucleotides align to TRBD1. The CDR3 has 17 residues. In germline, CDR1 is LGHNT, CDR2 FRNRAP. V shed 4 bases, J shed 0 bases, and the junction held 9 bases outside the gene matches.

The V and J genes are TRBV9 and TRBJ2-7, with 7 positions matching TRBD2. The CDR3 is made up of 14 amino acids. Germline V lookup: CDR1 SGDLS, CDR2 YYNGEE. V was clipped by 4 bases and J by 3 bases; unmatched bases: 7. The CDR3 region is CASSSTQRDYEQYF. Written as DNA, the CDR3 is TGTGCCAGCAGCTCAACCCAGCGGGACTACGAGCAGTACTTC. The entire variable domain, with the rest obtained from reference TRBV9 and TRBJ2-7, is as follows: DSGVTQTPKHLITATGQRVTLRCSPRSGDLSVYWYQQSLDQGLQFLIQYYNGEERAKGNILERFSAQQFPDLHSELNLSSLELGDSALYFCASSSTQRDYEQYFGPGTRLTVT.

This clonotype was seen a few times. The CDR3 DNA is TGTGCCAGCAGCAAAGTCCAACTGGCCTACAATGAGCAGTTCTTC. Its protein is CASSKVQLAYNEQFF. The chain couples TRBV21-1 to TRBJ2-1. TRBV21-1 is given as a pseudogene. The CDR3 runs 15 residues.

This clonotype was detected only a few times. This rearrangement joins TRBV27 to TRBJ2-5; weak D call: TRBD2 (6 bases). Germline lookup yields CDR1 MNHEY and CDR2 SMNVEV (reference sequence). The CDR3 covers 15 residues. V was pared by 3 bases and J by 4 bases, with 15 bases between. CDR3 protein: CASSLVGGNGETQYF. The CDR3, as DNA: TGTGCCAGCAGTTTGGTAGGAGGGAATGGAGAGACCCAGTACTTC.

V and J are TRBV7-8 and TRBJ2-3; 12 positions match TRBD2. With 5 bases clipped from V and 0 bases from J, the junction kept 9 bases outside the gene matches. CDR3 length equals 18 residues. Germline-derived CDR1 and CDR2 are SGHVS and FQNEAQ. CDR3 nucleotides: TGTGCCAGCAGCCCCGGACTAGCGGGGACCTCTAGCACAGATACGCAGTATTTT. It is translated as CASSPGLAGTSSTDTQYF.

The chain employs TRBV4-2 and TRBJ2-5; weak D call: TRBD1 (6 bases). Germline CDR1 and CDR2: LGHNA and YNFKEQ. The CDR3 has 14 amino acids. Trimming pared 4 bases from V and 5 bases from J, leaving 14 bases between. CDR3 sequence: CASSRTALKETQYF. Here the CDR3 DNA reads TGTGCCAGCAGCCGGACAGCCCTCAAGGAGACCCAGTACTTC.

The sample holds a few counts of this clonotype. V usage is TRBV5-1 and J usage is TRBJ1-3; 7 bases line up with TRBD1. There are 15 residues in the CDR3. After removal of 4 bases from V and 0 bases from J, the junction contained 4 bases not matched to a gene. Germline-derived CDR1 and CDR2 are SGHRS and YFSETQ. The chain's CDR3 is CASSLGTASGNTIYF. CDR3 coding DNA: TGCGCCAGCAGCCTGGGGACAGCCTCTGGAAACACCATATATTTT.

This chain links TRBV20-1 with TRBJ2-7; 12 bases are a match to TRBD2. The CDR3 contains 17 residues. V trimming: 5 bases; J trimming: 3 bases; junction bases outside the gene matches: 14. From germline, CDR1 is DFQATT and CDR2 SNEGSKA (reference sequence). The CDR3 nucleotides are TGCAGTGCTTCCGGGACTAGCGGGCGAGGGGGGTACTACGAGCAGTACTTC. As protein: CSASGTSGRGGYYEQYF.

V gene TRBV30 combines with J gene TRBJ2-5, with 11 bases aligning to TRBD2. Germline V CDR1 and CDR2: GTSNPN, SVGIG (reference sequence). V shed 5 bases and J 7 bases; nucleotides not matched to a gene: 9. This CDR3 is 14 amino acids long. As DNA, the CDR3 is TGTGCCTGGGCGGGACTAGCGGACGCAAGGACCCAGTACTTC. This codes for CAWAGLADARTQYF.

This clonotype was seen a handful of times. This chain connects TRBV5-8 to TRBJ2-7; a weak D match, TRBD1 (6 bases). Germline V gives CDR1 SGHTS, CDR2 YDEGEE. The CDR3 is 14 amino acids. V shed 4 bases and J shed 0 bases, with 11 bases lying between them. The CDR3 protein is CASSPDRPSYEQYF. DNA for the CDR3: TGTGCCAGCAGCCCGGACAGACCCTCCTACGAGCAGTACTTC.

The genes are TRBV29-1 and TRBJ2-2; D ambiguous. CDR1 and CDR2 from the germline V gene are SQVTM and ANQGSEA. V lost 4 bases and J lost 5, with 8 bases in between. CDR3 length: 12 amino acids. The CDR3 loop reads CSVVGETGELFF. CDR3 DNA: TGCAGCGTTGTTGGGGAAACCGGGGAGCTGTTTTTT.

The chain combines TRBV5-1 with TRBJ1-1; tentative D call: TRBD1 (5 bases). This CDR3 has 16 residues. The ends were cut back, 0 bases at V and 0 bases at J, with 12 bases in the middle. CDR1 is SGHRS, CDR2 YFSETQ, per germline. CDR3 amino acids: CASSLVQGSLNTEAFF. The CDR3 region has the DNA TGCGCCAGCAGCTTGGTGCAGGGATCCCTGAACACTGAAGCTTTCTTT.

This clonotype was picked up a small number of times. J is TRBJ2-7 and V is TRBV20-1, with a possible D match to TRBD2 (7 bases). Germline values: CDR1 DFQATT, CDR2 SNEGSKA (reference sequence). The V end lost 3 bases, the J end lost 0 bases, and 27 bases lay between the germline ends. CDR3 length: 19 amino acids. In DNA form, the CDR3 reads TGCAGTGCTAGTGGGCTCAGCGGGATAGGGAGGGGGTTCTCCTACGAGCAGTACTTC. The encoded protein is CSASGLSGIGRGFSYEQYF.

J is TRBJ2-5 and V is TRBV28; TRBD1 might be the D (6 bases). Trimming took off 3 bases at V and 4 bases at J, with 15 bases between the two ends. Germline assignment: CDR1 MDHEN and CDR2 SYDVKM. CDR3 length: 15 amino acids. The CDR3 DNA is TGTGCCAGCAGTTTGAAGTGGCAGGGGCGAGAGACCCAGTACTTC. This translates into CASSLKWQGRETQYF.

V and J are TRBV3-1 and TRBJ2-7, with TRBD2 identical over 9 bases. The CDR3 is 17 residues long. Germline CDR1 is LGHDT and CDR2 is YNNKEL (reference sequence). After removal of 2 bases from V and 7 bases from J, the junction contained 15 bases not matched to a gene. In DNA, the CDR3 is TGTGCCAGCAGCCAACTCGGCCTGGGCGGGGGGGCTCGAGAGCAGTACTTC. Amino acids: CASSQLGLGGGAREQYF.

This clonotype was detected ten times or more. V gene TRBV5-6 combines with J gene TRBJ1-1; a weak D match, TRBD1 (5 bases). V was clipped by 0 bases and J by 1 base, with 13 bases between them. This CDR3 is 16 amino acids long. From germline, CDR1 is SGHDT and CDR2 YYEEEE. Here the CDR3 DNA reads TGTGCCAGCAGCTTGGGCTCGGGGGAAGCGAACACTGAAGCTTTCTTT. Translation gives CASSLGSGEANTEAFF.

The rearrangement links TRBV2 to TRBJ2-7; D is possibly TRBD1 (5 bases). The CDR3 is made up of 14 amino acids. Deletions cut 8 bases from V and 7 bases from J, with 21 bases between. CDR1 and CDR2 (germline): SNHLY, FYNNEI. The CDR3 loop is CASAPGPPRWEQYF. CDR3 bases: TGTGCCAGCGCCCCAGGGCCGCCAAGGTGGGAGCAGTACTTC. The whole variable domain, filled in from reference TRBV2 and TRBJ2-7, reads EPEVTQTPSHQVTQMGQEVILRCVPISNHLYFYWYRQILGQKVEFLVSFYNNEISEKSEIFDDQFSVERPDGSNFTLKIRSTKLEDSAMYFCASAPGPPRWEQYFGPGTRLTVT.

There are many counts of this clonotype. This chain joins TRBV20-1 and TRBJ1-1, with D maybe TRBD1 (5 bases). The CDR3 spans 14 residues. CDR1 and CDR2 from the germline V gene are DFQATT and SNEGSKA (reference sequence). The V end was cut by 4 bases, the J end by 1 base, with 13 bases between. The CDR3 region is CSAKEGSANTEAFF. The CDR3 DNA sequence: TGCAGTGCTAAAGAGGGGTCAGCGAACACTGAAGCTTTCTTT.

The rearrangement links TRBV6-1 to TRBJ1-6; no clear D gene. The CDR3 has 10 residues. V was shortened by 6 bases and J by 13 bases, with 7 bases between the two germline ends. Looked up from germline, CDR1 is MNHNS and CDR2 is SASEGT. Here the CDR3 reads CASRSGPLHF. As DNA, the CDR3 is TGTGCCAGCAGAAGCGGTCCCCTCCACTTT.